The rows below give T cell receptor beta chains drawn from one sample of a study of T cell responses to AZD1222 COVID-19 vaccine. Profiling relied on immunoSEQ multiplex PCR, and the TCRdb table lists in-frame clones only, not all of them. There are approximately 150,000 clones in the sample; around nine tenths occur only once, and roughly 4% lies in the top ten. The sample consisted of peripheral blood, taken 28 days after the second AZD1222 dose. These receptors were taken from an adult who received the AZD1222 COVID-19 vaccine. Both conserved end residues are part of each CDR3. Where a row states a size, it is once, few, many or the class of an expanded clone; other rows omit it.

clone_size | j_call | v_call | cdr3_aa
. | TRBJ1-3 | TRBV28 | CASSSTLSSTSGNTIYF
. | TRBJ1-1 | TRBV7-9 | CASSLNAVAFF
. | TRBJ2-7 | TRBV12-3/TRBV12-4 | CASSHDGPEQYF
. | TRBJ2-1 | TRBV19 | CASSIRGGSYNEQFF
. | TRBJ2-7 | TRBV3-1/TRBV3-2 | CASAATSYEQYF
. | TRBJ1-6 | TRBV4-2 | CASSQGEGYNSPLHF
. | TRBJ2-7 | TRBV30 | CAWSFGGAGYEQYF
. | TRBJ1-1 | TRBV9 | CASSAGRQGAQGEAFF
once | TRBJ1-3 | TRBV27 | CASSLSSRFGGAPEYF
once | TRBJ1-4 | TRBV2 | CAMGGLANEKLFF